This section outlines one T cell receptor beta chain sequence together with its context. The data derive from a study of blood T cell repertoires in COVID-19. Looking at the study overall: COVID-19 samples collected from the United States, Italy and Spain covered acute and convalescent phases.

The cohort comprised adults aged roughly 18 to 100 years residing in about two dozen US areas. Each recovered donor of Cohort 3 presented with two negative PCRs, clearance, or symptom resolution. Original analysis: The assay estimated nucleated cells by amplifying reference gene primers. The repertoire was sequenced with immunoSEQ multiplex PCR; TCRdb's copy has only in-frame clones and lacks some. V and J calls and clone size follow that table, whereas D and trimming were derived from the DNA. Found here are hundreds of thousands of clones, over 75% of them singletons; the top ten hold 3% to 4%. The CDR3 is 13 amino acids. CDR1 is LNHDA and CDR2 is SQIVND in the germline V gene (reference sequence). V lost 9 bases and J 4 bases, leaving 15 bases between the germline ends.

The chain recombines TRBV19 with TRBJ1-1; no definite D call. Sequencing used PBMCs or T cells enriched from blood (not recorded which). The TCR comes from a woman aged 55 to 70 who had recovered from COVID-19. The CDR3 DNA reads as TGTGCCAGCACATCGGGTCGGGGCACTGAAGCTTTCTTT. It translates to CASTSGRGTEAFF.